One sample yielded the 7 T cell receptor beta chains listed below, sequenced in a study of blood T cell repertoires in COVID-19. TCRdb keeps only in-frame clones here, not all; method: immunoSEQ multiplex PCR. The table lists some 100,000 clones, just under 85% of them singletons. The sample comprised peripheral blood. The receptors were gathered from a woman aged 70-85 years with active or convalescent COVID-19.

The rearrangement uses TRBV25-1 and TRBJ1-6, with D tentatively TRBD1 (6 bases). CDR3 length: 12 amino acids. The V gene's germline CDR1 is MGHDK and CDR2 SYGVNS. The V end lost 10 bases, the J end lost 13 bases, and 17 bases lay between the germline ends. The CDR3 bases are TGTGCCACCCGGGGGGACACCCATCCCCTCCACTTT. Translation: CATRGDTHPLHF.

For this clone: The identical CDR3 is also encoded by other nucleotide sequences in the sample. V is TRBV28 and J is TRBJ1-4; no definite D call. The CDR3 runs to 13 residues. CDR1 and CDR2 from the germline V gene are MDHEN and SYDVKM. Trimming shortened V by 6 bases and J by 10 bases, and 15 bases separated the two germline ends. The CDR3 spells CASSGAPLVKLFF. For the CDR3, the DNA is TGTGCCAGCAGCGGTGCGCCCCTGGTAAAACTGTTTTTT.

The chain has TRBV28 and TRBJ2-5; D is possibly TRBD1 (5 bases). V lost 5 bases and J 0 bases, leaving 13 bases between the germline ends. The CDR3 is 15 residues long. Looked up from germline, CDR1 is MDHEN and CDR2 is SYDVKM. The CDR3 sequence is CASSTRTWYQETQYF. DNA of the CDR3: TGTGCCAGCAGTACCAGGACATGGTACCAAGAGACCCAGTACTTC.

This clone has only a few counts. V usage is TRBV5-8 and J usage is TRBJ2-7, with 8 bases identical to TRBD1. This CDR3 comprises 15 residues. V lost 4 bases to trimming and J lost 2 bases; unmatched junction nucleotides: 8. Germline V gene lookup returns CDR1 SGHTS and CDR2 YDEGEE. The CDR3 DNA follows: TGTGCCAGCAGCCTGGGCAGGGGGCGAACCTACGAGCAGTACTTC. Protein sequence: CASSLGRGRTYEQYF.

V gene TRBV6-5 combines with J gene TRBJ2-7; 10 positions match TRBD1. With 7 bases clipped from V and 2 bases from J, the junction kept 2 bases outside the gene matches. The germline CDR1 and CDR2 sequences are MNHEY and SVGAGI. The CDR3 length is 13 residues. CDR3 DNA: TGTGCCAGCACCGGGACAGGGGCCTACGAGCAGTACTTC. Its protein product is CASTGTGAYEQYF.

This clone was seen only a few times. The rearrangement links TRBV5-4 to TRBJ2-2, with 9 bases identical to TRBD2. Germline V CDR1 and CDR2: SGHNT, YYREEE (reference sequence). Trimming at V came to 0 bases and at J to 5 bases, leaving 2 bases not matched to a gene. The CDR3 extends over 15 amino acids. CDR3 sequence reads: CASSLESGGTGELFF. CDR3 DNA: TGTGCCAGCAGCTTGGAAAGCGGGGGGACCGGGGAGCTGTTTTTT.

In this sample, this clone turned up a few times. The junction does not match germline at one end; this may be a read error. The chain uses TRBV5-4 and TRBJ1-1; 8 bases agree with TRBD1. Germline lookup yields CDR1 SGHNT and CDR2 YYREEE (reference sequence). The CDR3 sequence is 14 residues long. CDR3 in DNA: TGTGCCAGCAGCACCGGGACAGGAGGGCCTGACGCTTTCTTT. Its protein is CASSTGTGGPDAFF.